Following are 14 T cell receptor beta chains from one sample sequenced in a study of shared clonotypes between healthy human individuals. TCRdb's copy holds only in-frame clones and misses some; the assay was immunoSEQ multiplex PCR. The sample has about 980,000 clones, around 80% seen once. Sequenced input: memory CD4+ T cells sorted from blood. As for subset: CD45RA-negative fraction. All receptors come from a man between 18 and 35 years old in good health.

The gene calls are TRBV28 and TRBJ1-4; D is ambiguous. Per the germline V gene, CDR1 is MDHEN and CDR2 is SYDVKM. The CDR3 consists of 15 residues. V was pared by 7 bases and J by 8 bases, with 20 bases between. The CDR3 protein is CASTRLKAPLEKLFF. The CDR3 DNA reads TGTGCCAGCACTCGACTTAAGGCCCCTTTAGAAAAACTGTTTTTT.

The rearrangement uses TRBV9 and TRBJ2-1; D is possibly TRBD2 (6 bases). The CDR3 has 15 amino acids. The V and J ends lost 2 bases and 3 bases respectively, with 12 bases between them. Per germline, CDR1 SGDLS and CDR2 YYNGEE. The CDR3 DNA sequence: TGTGCCAGCAGCGTCGCCGGACTATTCTACAATGAGCAGTTCTTC. It is translated as CASSVAGLFYNEQFF.

The CDR3 here is CASPREGSGANVLTF. DNA for the CDR3: TGTGCCAGCCCGCGCGAGGGCTCTGGGGCCAACGTCCTGACTTTC. The genes are TRBV18 and TRBJ2-6; D is possibly TRBD2 (5 bases). Trimming removed 8 bases at V and 0 bases at J, with 11 bases between. The CDR3 spans 15 residues. Germline V gene sequence: CDR1 KGHSH, CDR2 LQKENI.

This clone was observed a single time. CDR3 in amino acids: CASSLGYGQGPYNIQYF. The CDR3 nucleotides are TGCGCCAGCAGCTTGGGGTACGGACAGGGGCCGTATAACATTCAGTACTTC. The rearrangement links TRBV5-1 to TRBJ2-4, with 9 bases matching TRBD1. CDR1 is SGHRS, CDR2 YFSETQ, per germline. There are 17 residues in the CDR3. V shed 0 bases, J shed 7 bases, and the junction held 11 bases outside the gene matches. The variable domain in full, with the rest retrieved from reference TRBV5-1 and TRBJ2-4, is KAGVTQTPRYLIKTRGQQVTLSCSPISGHRSVSWYQQTPGQGLQFLFEYFSETQRNKGNFPGRFSGRQFSNSRSEMNVSTLELGDSALYLCASSLGYGQGPYNIQYFGAGTRLSVL.

Note on this clone: This clone may be a read error of a much larger clone one base away. Other DNA sequences of this sample code for an identical CDR3. This chain links TRBV7-8 with TRBJ1-1; no definite D call. From germline, CDR1 is SGHVS and CDR2 FQNEAQ. The CDR3 length is 14 residues. With 1 base removed from V and 0 bases from J, the gap between germline ends came to 6 bases. CDR3 region: CASSLGRLNTEAFF. Here the CDR3 DNA reads TGTGCCAGCAGCTTAGGTCGGTTGAACACTGAAGCTTTCTTT.

This chain connects TRBV19 to TRBJ1-2; D gene unclear. V was cut by 1 base and J by 0 bases, with 6 bases left in between. This CDR3 has 14 residues. Germline CDR1 reads LNHDA; CDR2 reads SQIVND (reference sequence). CDR3 coding DNA: TGTGCCAGTAGTATAGGCACGACTAACTATGGCTACACCTTC. It specifies CASSIGTTNYGYTF.

In regard to this clone: Possible read error: a much larger clone is one base away. This chain connects TRBV7-2 to TRBJ2-3; D uncertain. CDR3 length: 14 amino acids. Deletions cut 1 base from V and 2 bases from J, with 7 bases between. CDR1 SGHTA and CDR2 FQGNSA come from the germline V gene. This CDR3 reads CASSLEGLTDTQYF. The CDR3 bases are TGTGCCAGCAGCTTAGAGGGCCTCACAGATACGCAGTATTTT. The variable domain in full, completed from reference TRBV7-2 and TRBJ2-3, reads GAGVSQSPSNKVTEKGKDVELRCDPISGHTALYWYRQSLGQGLEFLIYFQGNSAPDKSGLPSDRFSAERTGGSVSTLTIQRTQQEDSAVYLCASSLEGLTDTQYFGPGTRLTVL.

This sequence joins TRBV7-8 and TRBJ2-2; maybe TRBD2 (5 bases). Trimming took off 1 base at V and 1 base at J, with 16 bases between the two ends. Germline CDR1 SGHVS, CDR2 FQNEAQ. This CDR3 has 18 residues. The CDR3 region is CASSLVFVGIVNTGELFF. The CDR3 bases are TGTGCCAGCAGCTTAGTCTTTGTCGGGATCGTGAACACCGGGGAGCTGTTTTTT.

This chain joins TRBV7-2 and TRBJ2-7; D possibly corresponds to TRBD2 (5 bases). The germline V gene has CDR1 SGHTA and CDR2 FQGNSA. The V and J ends lost 2 bases and 4 bases respectively, with 9 bases between them. This CDR3 has 13 residues. The CDR3 here is CASSLPPGYEQYF. Written as DNA, the CDR3 is TGTGCCAGCAGCTTACCGCCGGGATACGAGCAGTACTTC.

With respect to this clone: Other DNA sequences in the sample encode the same CDR3. The chain couples TRBV5-1 to TRBJ2-3; 13 bases line up with TRBD2. In germline, CDR1 is SGHRS, CDR2 YFSETQ. V lost 3 bases, J lost 6 bases, and 7 bases stayed unmatched. The CDR3 contains 16 residues. The CDR3 DNA sequence: TGCGCCAGCAGCTCAAGACTAGCGGGAGGCGGCGATACGCAGTATTTT. Protein product: CASSSRLAGGGDTQYF. Complete variable domain (other parts from reference TRBV5-1 and TRBJ2-3): KAGVTQTPRYLIKTRGQQVTLSCSPISGHRSVSWYQQTPGQGLQFLFEYFSETQRNKGNFPGRFSGRQFSNSRSEMNVSTLELGDSALYLCASSSRLAGGGDTQYFGPGTRLTVL.

The chain uses TRBV27 and TRBJ2-1, with D unclear. The ends were cut back, 7 bases at V and 4 bases at J, with 14 bases in the middle. There are 14 residues in the CDR3. Germline CDR1 and CDR2: MNHEY and SMNVEV (reference sequence). CDR3 bases: TGTGCCAGCATGGTCGGACCTACATACAATGAGCAGTTCTTC. Its translation is CASMVGPTYNEQFF.

This chain connects TRBV4-1 to TRBJ1-2; D ambiguous. Germline lookup yields CDR1 MGHRA and CDR2 YSYEKL. Trimming stripped 1 base from V and 8 bases from J, with 14 bases between. The CDR3 is 14 residues long. CDR3 nucleotide sequence: TGCGCCAGCAGCCAAGTTGCCGGCCCTCGCGGCTACACCTTC. Translated, it gives CASSQVAGPRGYTF.

This clone was counted many times. The sample contains more than one DNA sequence encoding this CDR3. V usage is TRBV5-1 and J usage is TRBJ2-1; TRBD2 is a possible D gene (5 bases). The V end was cut by 0 bases, the J end by 7 bases, with 5 bases between. In germline, CDR1 is SGHRS, CDR2 YFSETQ. The CDR3 covers 12 residues. CDR3 bases: TGCGCCAGCAGCTTGGGAGGGAATGAGCAGTTCTTC. Translating gives CASSLGGNEQFF.

The chain combines TRBV5-1 with TRBJ2-3, with D uncertain. V was pared by 2 bases and J by 5 bases, with 6 bases between. Germline values: CDR1 SGHRS, CDR2 YFSETQ. This CDR3 has 12 residues. The CDR3 is CASSLSEDTQYF. The CDR3 DNA reads TGCGCCAGCAGCTTATCTGAAGATACGCAGTATTTT.